This T cell receptor (beta chain) was found in a study of T-cell reconstitution after alpha-beta-depleted transplantation in children. TCRbeta library construction was performed incorporating unique molecular identifiers. One entry per CDR3 protein results from TCRdb running MiXCR on the PCR reads. The data show under 350,000 distinct CDR3 sequences, approximately 9.6% seen once. The sample in question was PBMCs from the stem cell graft donor, obtained from the stem cell graft. The clonotype comes from a human donor who donated a stem cell graft to a child with SCID.

The CDR3 here is CATSDVATGSNTGELFF. CDR3 DNA: TGTGCCACCAGTGACGTCGCGACAGGTTCGAACACCGGGGAGCTGTTTTTT. This chain connects TRBV24-1 to TRBJ2-2, with D tentatively TRBD1 (6 bases). Germline V gene lookup returns CDR1 KGHDR and CDR2 SFDVKD. V lost 4 bases and J 0 bases, leaving 14 bases between the germline ends. This CDR3 region has 17 residues.